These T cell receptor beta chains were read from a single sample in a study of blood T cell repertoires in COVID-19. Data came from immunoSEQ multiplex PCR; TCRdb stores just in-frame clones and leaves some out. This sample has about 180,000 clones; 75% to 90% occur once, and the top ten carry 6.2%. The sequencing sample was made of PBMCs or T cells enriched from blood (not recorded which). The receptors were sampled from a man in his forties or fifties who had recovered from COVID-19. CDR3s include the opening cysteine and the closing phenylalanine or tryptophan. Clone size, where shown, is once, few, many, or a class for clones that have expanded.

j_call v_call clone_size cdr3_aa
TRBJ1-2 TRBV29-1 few CSVGKGRDGYTF
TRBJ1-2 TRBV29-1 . CSVPLDSNYGYTF
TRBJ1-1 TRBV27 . CASRRSTEAFF
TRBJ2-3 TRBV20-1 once CSASPGRQDTQYF
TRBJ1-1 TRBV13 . CASSVRRVNTEAFF
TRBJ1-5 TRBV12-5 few CASGSGTVRGQPQHF
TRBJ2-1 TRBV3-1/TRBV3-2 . CASSPLGLAGVYNEQFF
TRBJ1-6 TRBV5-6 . CASSFRDTHSHLHF
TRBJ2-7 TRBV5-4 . CASSLRQGLSYEQYF
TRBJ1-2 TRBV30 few CAWGLGIYGYTF